The T cell receptor (beta chain) described here comes from a study of blood T cell repertoires in COVID-19. Profiling relied on immunoSEQ multiplex PCR, and the TCRdb table lists in-frame clones only, not all of them. The sample lists fewer than 250,000 clones, approximately 80% occurring once. Trimming stripped 6 bases from V and 2 bases from J, with 14 bases between. The CDR3 extends over 14 amino acids. Germline V gene sequence: CDR1 MDHEN, CDR2 SYDVKM. The V call is TRBV28, the J call TRBJ2-7, with D possibly matching TRBD1 (5 bases). Sequencing was carried out using PBMCs or T cells enriched from blood (not recorded which). The sequence was collected from a woman aged 45 to 65 with acute COVID-19. The CDR3 is CASRAGATTYEQYF. As DNA, the CDR3 is TGTGCCAGCAGAGCTGGGGCCACCACCTACGAGCAGTACTTC.